This entry concerns a single TCR beta chain. The data were obtained in a study of blood T cell repertoires in COVID-19. Study information: Donors in the United States, Italy and Spain gave samples during acute or convalescent COVID-19. PBMCs, B-cell-depleted T cells, or T cells were the source of the cDNA or gDNA that made up the material.

Methods used by the authors: Estimated nucleated cell counts came from reference gene primer amplification. TCRdb keeps only in-frame clones here, not all; method: immunoSEQ multiplex PCR. V, J and clone size are taken as reported in that table, and D and trimming were inferred from the DNA itself. The sample includes roughly 81,000 clones, 70% to 90% of them seen just once. The specimen was peripheral blood. The sequence was obtained from a man aged 65 to 85 with active or convalescent COVID-19.

CDR3 loop: CASSRGTEAFF. The CDR3 bases are TGTGCCAGCAGCCGGGGCACTGAAGCTTTCTTT. This chain uses TRBV7-9 with TRBJ1-1; no clear D gene. Trimming removed 5 bases at V and 4 bases at J, with 5 bases between. The length of the CDR3 is 11 residues. Germline V gene data show CDR1 as SEHNR and CDR2 as FQNEAQ (reference sequence).